This T cell receptor (beta chain) is drawn from a study of blood T cell repertoires in COVID-19. About the study: Both acute and convalescent COVID-19 samples were obtained from the United States, Italy and Spain. PBMCs, B-cell-depleted T cells, or T cells were the source of the cDNA or gDNA that made up the material.

During active infection, Seattle patients enrolled and were then monitored through disease. Study processing details: Cell counts per sample came from amplifying reference gene primers. Generated by immunoSEQ multiplex PCR, the TCRdb table keeps only in-frame clones and is missing some. From that table come the V and J calls and clone size; the DNA was used to work out D and trimming. This sample carries 200,000 to 250,000 clones, 83% of them seen once, and the ten largest clones take 1.3%. Germline values: CDR1 LGHNA, CDR2 YSLEER. Trimming at V came to 1 base and at J to 0 bases, leaving 5 bases not matched to a gene. The CDR3 is made up of 17 amino acids.

The receptor comes from a woman aged 25-40 years with COVID-19, enrolled during active disease. The specimen was peripheral blood. V is TRBV4-3 and J is TRBJ2-4; 8 bases map to TRBD1. The CDR3 protein is CASSQGQGLRAKNIQYF. The CDR3 DNA reads TGCGCCAGCAGCCAAGGACAGGGGCTACGAGCCAAAAACATTCAGTACTTC.